This TCR beta chain emerged from a study of cytomegalovirus exposure and HLA in healthy donors. Whole-study results and caveats: HLA-A and HLA-B allele assignments for most subjects were reportedly predicted accurately using TCR beta sequences. The dataset shows that most TCR sequences were rare, while some public TCRs occurred in many donors. Later analysis demonstrated an association between a missense DCLRE1C variant and TCR beta V- and J-gene trimming.

The study ran its PCR with 60 Vbeta and 13 Jbeta primers. Produced via immunoSEQ multiplex PCR; TCRdb's table is partial and in-frame only. The table records more than 80,000 clones, around 73% of them present only once. Regarding this clone: Its antigen is still unknown.

The TCR comes from a woman in her thirties or forties in good health and CMV-seropositive. The material sequenced was PBMCs.

CDR3 amino acids: CASSLGTSYEQYF. The CDR3 coding sequence is TGTGCCAGCAGTTTGGGGACTAGCTACGAGCAGTACTTC. The gene calls are TRBV27 and TRBJ2-7, with 8 bases matching TRBD2. The J segment lost 3 bases and the V segment lost 3 bases, leaving 1 base of the junction unmatched. The germline gives CDR1 MNHEY, CDR2 SMNVEV (reference sequence). The CDR3 is made up of 13 amino acids.